Listed here is a single T cell receptor beta chain. No antigen is known for it. This sample is drawn from a study of CXCR3-negative and CXCR3-positive naive CD8 T cells. Findings and limits, study-wide: Against CXCR3-negative naive cells, CXCR3-positive naive cells showed more hydrophobic TRB CDR3s. Naive subsets were similarly diverse, while memory CD8+ repertoires were much less diverse.

Via 5' RACE with UMI labels, TRB cDNA libraries were prepared. TCRdb re-called the 5' RACE reads and shows each CDR3 protein once, DNA omitted. This sample contains approximately 140,000 distinct CDR3 sequences. CDR1 and CDR2 from the germline V gene are MNHEY and SMNVEV (reference sequence). This CDR3 contains 15 residues. Input material: naive CXCR3+ CD8+ T cells from blood. Subset of the sample: CD45RO-CCR7+CD27+CD95- naive CD8+ T cells expressing CXCR3 (TNR3+). The chain couples TRBV27 to TRBJ2-1; TCRdb selects TRBD1, and the lack of DNA leaves this call unchecked. The TCR was taken from a human donor in good health. Some clones in this sample may be carry-over from other donors' samples. The CDR3 is CASSLRDGSYNEQFF.